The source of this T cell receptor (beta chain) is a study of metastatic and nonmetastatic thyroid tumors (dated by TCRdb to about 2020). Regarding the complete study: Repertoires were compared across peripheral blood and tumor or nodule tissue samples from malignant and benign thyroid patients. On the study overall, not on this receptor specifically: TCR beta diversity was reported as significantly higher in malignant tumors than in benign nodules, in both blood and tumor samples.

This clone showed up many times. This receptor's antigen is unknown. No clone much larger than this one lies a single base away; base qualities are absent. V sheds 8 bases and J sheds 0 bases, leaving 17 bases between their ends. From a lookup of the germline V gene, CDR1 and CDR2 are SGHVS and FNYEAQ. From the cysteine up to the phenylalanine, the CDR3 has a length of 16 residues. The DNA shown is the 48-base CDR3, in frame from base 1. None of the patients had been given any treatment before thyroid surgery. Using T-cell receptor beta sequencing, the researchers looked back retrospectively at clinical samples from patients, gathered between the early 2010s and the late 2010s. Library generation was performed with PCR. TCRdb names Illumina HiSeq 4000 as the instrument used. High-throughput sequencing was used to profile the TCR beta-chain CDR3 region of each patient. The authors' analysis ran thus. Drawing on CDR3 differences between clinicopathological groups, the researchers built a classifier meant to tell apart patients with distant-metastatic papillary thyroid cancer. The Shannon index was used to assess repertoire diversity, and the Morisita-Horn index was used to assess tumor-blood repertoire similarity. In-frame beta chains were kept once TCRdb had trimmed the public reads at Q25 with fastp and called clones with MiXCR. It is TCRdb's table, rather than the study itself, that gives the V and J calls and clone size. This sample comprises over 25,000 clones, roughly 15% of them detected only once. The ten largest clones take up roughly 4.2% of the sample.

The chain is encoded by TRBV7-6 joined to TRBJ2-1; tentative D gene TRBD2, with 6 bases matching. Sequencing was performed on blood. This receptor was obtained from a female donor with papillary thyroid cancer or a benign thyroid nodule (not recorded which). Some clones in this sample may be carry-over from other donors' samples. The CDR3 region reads CASGLDYSNSYNEQFF. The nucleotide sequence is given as TGTGCCAGCGGACTGGACTATTCAAACTCCTACAATGAGCAGTTCTTC.